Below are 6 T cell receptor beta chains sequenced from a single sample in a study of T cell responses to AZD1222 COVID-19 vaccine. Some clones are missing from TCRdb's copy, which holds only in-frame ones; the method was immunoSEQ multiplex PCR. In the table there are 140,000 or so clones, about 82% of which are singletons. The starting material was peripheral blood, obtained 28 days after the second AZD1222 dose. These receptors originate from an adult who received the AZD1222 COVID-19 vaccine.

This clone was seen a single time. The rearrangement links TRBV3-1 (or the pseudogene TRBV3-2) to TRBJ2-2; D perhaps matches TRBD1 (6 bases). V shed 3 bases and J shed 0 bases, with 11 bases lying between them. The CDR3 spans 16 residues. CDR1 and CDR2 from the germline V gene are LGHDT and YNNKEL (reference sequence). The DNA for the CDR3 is TGTGCCAGCAGCCATTCAACAGGGACGAACACCGGGGAGCTGTTTTTT. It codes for CASSHSTGTNTGELFF.

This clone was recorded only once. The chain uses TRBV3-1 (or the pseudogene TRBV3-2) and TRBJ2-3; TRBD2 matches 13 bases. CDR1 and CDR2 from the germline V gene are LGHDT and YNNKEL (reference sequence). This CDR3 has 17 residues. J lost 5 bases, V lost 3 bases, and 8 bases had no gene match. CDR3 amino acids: CASSHLLAGGPQDTQYF. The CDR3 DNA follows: TGTGCCAGCAGCCACTTACTAGCGGGGGGGCCGCAAGATACGCAGTATTTT.

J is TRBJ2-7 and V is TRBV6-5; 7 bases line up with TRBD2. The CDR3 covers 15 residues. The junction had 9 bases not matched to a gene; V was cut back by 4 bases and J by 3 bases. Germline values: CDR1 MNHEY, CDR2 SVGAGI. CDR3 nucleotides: TGTGCCAGCAGTTCACAGCGGGGAACGAGCTACGAGCAGTACTTC. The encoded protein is CASSSQRGTSYEQYF.

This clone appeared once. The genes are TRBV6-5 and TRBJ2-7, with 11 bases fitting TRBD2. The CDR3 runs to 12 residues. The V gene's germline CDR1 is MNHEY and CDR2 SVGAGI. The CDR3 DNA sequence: TGTGCAACTAGCGGGAGTAATTACGAGCAGTACTTC. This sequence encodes CATSGSNYEQYF.

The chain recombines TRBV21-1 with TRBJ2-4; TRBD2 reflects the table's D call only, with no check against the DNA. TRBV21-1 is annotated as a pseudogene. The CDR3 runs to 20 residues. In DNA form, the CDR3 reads TGTGCCAGCAGCCTACGACCGGGGGACTACCACCCGCCTGCCAAAAACATTCAGTACTTC. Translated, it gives CASSLRPGDYHPPAKNIQYF.

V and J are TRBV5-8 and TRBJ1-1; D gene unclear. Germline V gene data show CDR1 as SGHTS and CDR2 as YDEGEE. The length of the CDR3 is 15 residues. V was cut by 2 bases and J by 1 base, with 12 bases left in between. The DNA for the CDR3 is TGTGCCAGCAGCTTTTCGAGTACCCGGAACACTGAAGCTTTCTTT. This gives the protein CASSFSSTRNTEAFF.